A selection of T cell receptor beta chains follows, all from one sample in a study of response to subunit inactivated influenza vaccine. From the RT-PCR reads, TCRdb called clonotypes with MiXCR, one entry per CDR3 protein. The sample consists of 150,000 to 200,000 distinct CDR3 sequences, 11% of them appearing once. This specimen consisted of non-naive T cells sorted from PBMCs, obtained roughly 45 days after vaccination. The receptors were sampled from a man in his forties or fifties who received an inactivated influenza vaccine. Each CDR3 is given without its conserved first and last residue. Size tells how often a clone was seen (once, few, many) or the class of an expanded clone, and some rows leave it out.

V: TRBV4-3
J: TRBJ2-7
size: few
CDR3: ASSQGGGRAYEQY

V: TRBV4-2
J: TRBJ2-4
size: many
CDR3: ASSQDPQQGDIQY

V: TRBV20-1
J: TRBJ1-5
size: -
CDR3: SARDQRGFSNQPQH

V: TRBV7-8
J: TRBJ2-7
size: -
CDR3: ASSLGGNYEQY

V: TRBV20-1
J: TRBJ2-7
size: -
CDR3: SARNGIYEQY

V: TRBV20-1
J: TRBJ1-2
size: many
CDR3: SARARDRVNYGYT

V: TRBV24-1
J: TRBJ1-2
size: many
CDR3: ATSDSYGGTGDLYYGYT

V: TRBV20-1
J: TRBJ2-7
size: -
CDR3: SASSGGAYEQY

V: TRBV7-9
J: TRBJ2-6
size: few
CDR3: ATARGYAGANVLT

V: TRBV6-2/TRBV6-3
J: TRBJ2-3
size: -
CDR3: ASICSGGAGDTQY

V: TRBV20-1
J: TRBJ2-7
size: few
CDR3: SARSPTYEQY

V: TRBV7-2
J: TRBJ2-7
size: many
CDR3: ASSLSPGGTYEQY

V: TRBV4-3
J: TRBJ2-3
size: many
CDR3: ASSREIRGSGADTQY

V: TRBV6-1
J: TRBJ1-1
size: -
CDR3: ASRGQGGTEAF

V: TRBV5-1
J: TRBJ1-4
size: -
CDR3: ASSSYGATNDKLF

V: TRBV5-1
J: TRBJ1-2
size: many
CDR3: ASSLVGSNYGYT

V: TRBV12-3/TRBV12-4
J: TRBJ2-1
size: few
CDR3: ASNLAGDNEQF

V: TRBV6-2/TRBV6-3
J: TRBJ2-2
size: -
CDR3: ASSYSGLSTGELF

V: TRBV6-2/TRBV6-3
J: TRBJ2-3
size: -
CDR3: ASSSTGENTDTQY

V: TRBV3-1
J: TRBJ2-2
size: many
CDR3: ASSQASGNTGELF

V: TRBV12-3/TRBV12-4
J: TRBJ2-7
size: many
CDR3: ASSRLGLASYEQY

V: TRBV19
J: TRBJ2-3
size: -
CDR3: ASSRTGTSGITDTQY

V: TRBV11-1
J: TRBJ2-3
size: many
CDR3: ASSFRGPLGDYSTDTQY

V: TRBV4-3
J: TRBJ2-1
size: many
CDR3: ASSRGGGSYNEQF

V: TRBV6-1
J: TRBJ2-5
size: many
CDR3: ASRIMDGWLETQY

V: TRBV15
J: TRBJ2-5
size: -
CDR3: ATAHLRPGGTAAQY